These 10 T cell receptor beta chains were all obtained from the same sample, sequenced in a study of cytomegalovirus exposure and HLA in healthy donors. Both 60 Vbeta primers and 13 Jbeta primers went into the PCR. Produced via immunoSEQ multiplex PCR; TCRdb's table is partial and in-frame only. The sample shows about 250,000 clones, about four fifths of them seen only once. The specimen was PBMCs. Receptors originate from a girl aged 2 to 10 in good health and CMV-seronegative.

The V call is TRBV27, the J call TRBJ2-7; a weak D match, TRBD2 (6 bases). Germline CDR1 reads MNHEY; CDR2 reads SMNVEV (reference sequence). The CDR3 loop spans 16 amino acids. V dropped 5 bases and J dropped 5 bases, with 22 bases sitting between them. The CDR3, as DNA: TGTGCCAGCAGTCTCATGGGATTCCGGGGAGGTGACGAGCAGTACTTC. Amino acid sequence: CASSLMGFRGGDEQYF.

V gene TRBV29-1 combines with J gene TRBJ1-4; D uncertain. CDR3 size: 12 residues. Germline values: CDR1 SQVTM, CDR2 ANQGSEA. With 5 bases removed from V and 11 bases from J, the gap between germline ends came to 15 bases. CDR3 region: CSVLSRHRKLFF. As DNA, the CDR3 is TGCAGCGTTCTGTCTCGCCATCGGAAACTGTTTTTT.

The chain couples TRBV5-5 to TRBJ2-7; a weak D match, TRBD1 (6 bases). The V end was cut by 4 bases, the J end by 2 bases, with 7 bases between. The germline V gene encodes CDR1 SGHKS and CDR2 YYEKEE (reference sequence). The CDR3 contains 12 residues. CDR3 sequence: CASSPGAYEQYF. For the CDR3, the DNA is TGTGCCAGCAGCCCAGGGGCCTACGAGCAGTACTTC. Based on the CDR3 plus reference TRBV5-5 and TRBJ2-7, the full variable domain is DAGVTQSPTHLIKTRGQQVTLRCSPISGHKSVSWYQQVLGQGPQFIFQYYEKEERGRGNFPDRFSARQFPNYSSELNVNALLLGDSALYLCASSPGAYEQYFGPGTRLTVT.

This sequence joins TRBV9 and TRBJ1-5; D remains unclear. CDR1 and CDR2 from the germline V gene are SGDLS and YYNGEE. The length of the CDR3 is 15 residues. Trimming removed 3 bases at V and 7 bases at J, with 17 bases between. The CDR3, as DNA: TGTGCCAGCAGCGCGGGAGGTCAGATCGGGCAGCCCCAGCATTTT. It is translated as CASSAGGQIGQPQHF.

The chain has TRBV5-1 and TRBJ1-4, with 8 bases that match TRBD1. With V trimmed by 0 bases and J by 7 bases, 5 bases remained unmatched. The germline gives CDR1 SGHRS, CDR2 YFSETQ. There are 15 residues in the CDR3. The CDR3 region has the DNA TGCGCCAGCAGCTTGGGACAGGGGTTCAGTGAAAAACTGTTTTTT. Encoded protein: CASSLGQGFSEKLFF. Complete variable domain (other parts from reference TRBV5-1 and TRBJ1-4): KAGVTQTPRYLIKTRGQQVTLSCSPISGHRSVSWYQQTPGQGLQFLFEYFSETQRNKGNFPGRFSGRQFSNSRSEMNVSTLELGDSALYLCASSLGQGFSEKLFFGSGTQLSVL.

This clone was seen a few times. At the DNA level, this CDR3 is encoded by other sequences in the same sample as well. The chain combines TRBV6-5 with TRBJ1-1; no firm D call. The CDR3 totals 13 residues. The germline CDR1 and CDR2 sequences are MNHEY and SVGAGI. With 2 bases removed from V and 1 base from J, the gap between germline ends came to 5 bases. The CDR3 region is CASSYGQNTEAFF. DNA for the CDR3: TGTGCCAGCAGTTACGGGCAGAACACTGAAGCTTTCTTT.

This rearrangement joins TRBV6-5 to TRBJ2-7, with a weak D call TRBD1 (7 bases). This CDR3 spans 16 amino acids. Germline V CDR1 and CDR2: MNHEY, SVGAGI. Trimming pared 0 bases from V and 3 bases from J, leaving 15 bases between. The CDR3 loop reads CASSYSGGGAIYEQYF. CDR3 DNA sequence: TGTGCCAGCAGTTACTCTGGAGGGGGCGCAATCTACGAGCAGTACTTC.

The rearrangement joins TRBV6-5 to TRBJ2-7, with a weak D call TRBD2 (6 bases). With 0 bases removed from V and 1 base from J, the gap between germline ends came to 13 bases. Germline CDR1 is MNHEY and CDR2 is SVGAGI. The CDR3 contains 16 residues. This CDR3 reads CASSYSVGRGSYEQYF. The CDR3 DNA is TGTGCCAGCAGTTACTCGGTAGGGCGGGGATCCTACGAGCAGTACTTC.

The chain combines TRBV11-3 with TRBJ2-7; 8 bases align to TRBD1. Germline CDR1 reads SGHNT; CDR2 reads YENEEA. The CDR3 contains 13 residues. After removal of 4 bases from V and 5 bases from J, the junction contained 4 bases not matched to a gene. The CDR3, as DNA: TGTGCCAGCAGCTCCTGGACAGGGAACGAGCAGTACTTC. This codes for CASSSWTGNEQYF.

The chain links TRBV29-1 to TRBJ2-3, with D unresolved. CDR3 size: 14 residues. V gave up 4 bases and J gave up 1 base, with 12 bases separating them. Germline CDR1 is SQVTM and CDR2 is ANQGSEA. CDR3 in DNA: TGCAGCGTTGTTTGGGCTCTGGGCACAGATACGCAGTATTTT. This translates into CSVVWALGTDTQYF.